The 15 T cell receptor beta chains below all came from one sample that was sequenced in a study of T cells after yellow fever vaccination. TCRdb passed the 5' RACE reads through MiXCR, listing each CDR3 protein once. Counted here are a few hundred thousand distinct CDR3 sequences, about an eighth occurring once; the ten biggest clones make up around 0.49%. Sample: CD4+ T cells sorted from PBMCs, taken 45 days after the yellow fever booster vaccination. Every receptor here comes from a man between 25 and 39 years old who received the YFV17D yellow fever vaccine.

V usage is TRBV4-3 and J usage is TRBJ2-3; 8 nucleotides align to TRBD2. The CDR3 length is 15 residues. Germline V gene data show CDR1 as LGHNA and CDR2 as YSLEER. The V and J ends lost 1 base and 3 bases, in that order; junction bases with no gene match: 3. CDR3 in DNA: TGCGCCAGCAGCCAAGGGACTAGCAAGACAGATACGCAGTATTTT. Translation: CASSQGTSKTDTQYF.

CDR3 DNA sequence: TGTGCCAGCAGCGTAGGTGATAGCGGGAGGGCCTTCTTTGATGAGCAGTTCTTC. Translated: CASSVGDSGRAFFDEQFF. This sequence joins TRBV9 and TRBJ2-1, with 11 bases fitting TRBD2. With V trimmed by 0 bases and J by 8 bases, 13 bases remained unmatched. The CDR3 extends over 18 amino acids. Germline CDR1 reads SGDLS; CDR2 reads YYNGEE.

This rearrangement joins TRBV14 to TRBJ2-3; the D is unclear. The CDR3 spans 14 residues. The V end lost 0 bases, the J end lost 4 bases, and 8 bases lay between the germline ends. Looked up from germline, CDR1 is SGHDN and CDR2 is FVKESK. The CDR3 DNA reads as TGTGCCAGCAGCCAAGATCCAAGGTCAGATACGCAGTATTTT. Its protein is CASSQDPRSDTQYF.

The genes are TRBV7-2 and TRBJ2-1, with 9 positions matching TRBD2. V lost 1 base to trimming and J lost 5 bases; unmatched junction nucleotides: 6. There are 16 residues in the CDR3. CDR1 is SGHTA and CDR2 is FQGNSA in the germline V gene. CDR3 sequence reads: CASSLDRLAGNNEQFF. CDR3 in DNA: TGTGCCAGCAGCTTAGATCGGCTAGCGGGGAACAATGAGCAGTTCTTC. The full variable domain, rest sourced from reference TRBV7-2 and TRBJ2-1, is GAGVSQSPSNKVTEKGKDVELRCDPISGHTALYWYRQSLGQGLEFLIYFQGNSAPDKSGLPSDRFSAERTGGSVSTLTIQRTQQEDSAVYLCASSLDRLAGNNEQFFGPGTRLTVL.

This clonotype was picked up a small number of times. The chain couples TRBV27 to TRBJ2-7, with TRBD1 matching over 8 bases. The CDR3 is 15 amino acids. Germline lookup yields CDR1 MNHEY and CDR2 SMNVEV (reference sequence). V was clipped by 8 bases and J by 2 bases; unmatched bases: 11. In nucleotides, the CDR3 is TGTGCCAGCTGCCCCATGGGGACAGGCACCTACGAGCAGTACTTC. This encodes CASCPMGTGTYEQYF.

The chain carries TRBV12-3 or TRBV12-4 and TRBJ1-4, with D possibly matching TRBD1 (5 bases). The CDR3 is 15 residues long. The V end lost 9 bases, the J end lost 0 bases, and 14 bases lay between the germline ends. CDR3 sequence (DNA): TGTGCCAGTACCCCTCGGGGGGCAACTAATGAAAAACTGTTTTTT. Amino acid sequence: CASTPRGATNEKLFF.

In its sample, this clonotype was seen many times. The chain links TRBV5-1 to TRBJ1-5, with 7 positions matching TRBD1. Trimming cost V 1 base and J 4 bases; bases outside gene matches: 5. The length of the CDR3 is 15 residues. Per germline, CDR1 SGHRS and CDR2 YFSETQ. Written as DNA, the CDR3 is TGCGCCAGCAGCTTGTCGGGACAGAGTAATCAGCCCCAGCATTTT. Translated, it gives CASSLSGQSNQPQHF.

This clonotype occurred a few times. The CDR3 DNA reads TGTGCCAGCAGCCAAGTCGGGGGGAGCTCCTACAATGAGCAGTTCTTC. It translates to CASSQVGGSSYNEQFF. This chain links TRBV3-1 with TRBJ2-1; 7 bases line up with TRBD2. The CDR3 has 16 amino acids. Germline CDR1 and CDR2: LGHDT and YNNKEL (reference sequence). The V and J ends lost 1 base and 0 bases, in that order; junction bases with no gene match: 3.

This clonotype was detected a few times. The chain couples TRBV6-5 to TRBJ2-5; D not resolved. The ends were cut back, 0 bases at V and 2 bases at J, with 7 bases in the middle. Per the germline V gene, CDR1 is MNHEY and CDR2 is SVGAGI. The CDR3 runs 14 residues. CDR3 protein: CASSYSAQQETQYF. Here the CDR3 DNA reads TGTGCCAGCAGTTACTCGGCACAGCAAGAGACCCAGTACTTC.

Regarding this clonotype: Germline is not matched at one junction end, which may reflect a read error. The genes are TRBV27 and TRBJ2-4, with TRBD2 identical over 15 bases. The CDR3 has 17 residues. Germline CDR1 and CDR2: MNHEY and SMNVEV (reference sequence). CDR3 loop: CANSPRTSGRGMNIQYF. In DNA form, the CDR3 reads TGTGCCAACAGTCCGAGGACTAGCGGGAGGGGAATGAACATTCAGTACTTC.

This chain joins TRBV20-1 and TRBJ1-5; tentatively, D is TRBD1 (6 bases). The CDR3 is 13 amino acids. The V gene's germline CDR1 is DFQATT and CDR2 SNEGSKA (reference sequence). The ends were cut back, 3 bases at V and 6 bases at J, with 12 bases in the middle. CDR3 in DNA: TGCAGTGCTAGCCCAGGGGCCCTTCAGCCCCAGCATTTT. Protein product: CSASPGALQPQHF.

The rearrangement uses TRBV3-1 and TRBJ1-2, with D unclear. The CDR3 is made up of 12 amino acids. Per the germline V gene, CDR1 is LGHDT and CDR2 is YNNKEL (reference sequence). Trimming left V 4 bases short and J 8 bases short, with 11 bases between. CDR3 amino acids: CASSLSGGGYTF. The CDR3 nucleotides read TGTGCCAGCAGCCTTTCGGGTGGAGGCTACACCTTC. The variable domain in full, completed from reference TRBV3-1 and TRBJ1-2, reads DTAVSQTPKYLVTQMGNDKSIKCEQNLGHDTMYWYKQDSKKFLKIMFSYNNKELIINETVPNRFSPKSPDKAHLNLHINSLELGDSAVYFCASSLSGGGYTFGSGTRLTVV.

This clonotype was seen a few times. The chain combines TRBV29-1 with TRBJ2-7; 9 bases align to TRBD1. The ends lost 4 bases at V and 1 base at J; junction bases unmatched: 11. The germline V gene has CDR1 SQVTM and CDR2 ANQGSEA. This CDR3 is built from 16 residues. CDR3 protein: CSVVRWDRAVSYEQYF. In nucleotides, the CDR3 is TGCAGCGTTGTGCGATGGGACAGGGCTGTTTCCTACGAGCAGTACTTC.

This clonotype has only a few counts. DNA for the CDR3: TGTGCCAGCAGTGAAGCGGGGACCGGGGAGCTGTTTTTT. This translates into CASSEAGTGELFF. The chain uses TRBV25-1 and TRBJ2-2, with D maybe TRBD2 (6 bases). Trimming took 2 bases from V and 5 from J, leaving 6 bases between them. This CDR3 spans 13 amino acids. Germline CDR1 MGHDK, CDR2 SYGVNS.

This clonotype was counted only a few times. This sequence joins TRBV12-3 or TRBV12-4 and TRBJ2-1; 7 nucleotides match TRBD2. CDR3 length equals 14 residues. The trim removed 2 bases at V and 10 bases at J, leaving 8 bases unmatched. CDR3 sequence reads: CASSLPGGAGEQFF. CDR3 bases: TGTGCCAGCAGTTTACCGGGAGGAGCGGGGGAGCAGTTCTTC.